This T cell receptor (beta chain) was recorded in a study of OX40 agonist ivuxolimab in advanced cancers. Study context: Three patients had partial responses: one hepatocellular carcinoma, two cutaneous melanoma.

Clones were read by immunoSEQ multiplex PCR, and TCRdb kept only the in-frame ones, dropping some. The table lists about 50,000 clones, 80% to 95% of them singletons, with 6.5% to 7.5% in the top ten. The V end was cut by 3 bases, the J end by 6 bases, with 8 bases between. CDR3 length: 13 amino acids. Germline CDR1 is LGHNA and CDR2 is YNFKEQ. The chain joins TRBV4-2 to TRBJ2-2; no reliable D call. The source of this sequence is an adult with an advanced solid tumor such as melanoma, head and neck, liver or kidney cancer. This specimen was CD4+ or CD8+ T cells sorted from blood, taken in a trial of the OX40 agonist ivuxolimab. The CDR3 DNA reads as TGTGCCAGCAGCCAGGCCCTCTCCGGGGAGCTGTTTTTT. Its translation: CASSQALSGELFF.